The 23 T cell receptor beta chains below come from one sample, sequenced in a study of blood T cell repertoires in COVID-19. Here immunoSEQ multiplex PCR was the method, and the copy in TCRdb shows in-frame clones only, minus some. The data contain about 250,000 clones, 75% to 85% of them singletons. Sequencing used peripheral blood. The origin of the receptors is a human donor in a cohort sampled during active COVID-19.

The rearrangement links TRBV3-1 (or the pseudogene TRBV3-2) to TRBJ2-5; TRBD2 agrees at 9 bases. The germline gives CDR1 LGHDT, CDR2 YNNKEL (reference sequence). The CDR3 totals 15 residues. Trimming cost V 0 bases and J 7 bases; bases outside gene matches: 6. The CDR3 reads CASSQDNVAGVTQYF. CDR3 coding DNA: TGTGCCAGCAGCCAAGATAATGTAGCGGGGGTGACCCAGTACTTC.

The chain has TRBV7-6 and TRBJ2-1; TRBD2 matches at 8 bases. V was clipped by 2 bases and J by 4 bases; unmatched bases: 7. The CDR3 runs 16 residues. Germline V gene sequence: CDR1 SGHVS, CDR2 FNYEAQ. CDR3 nucleotide sequence: TGTGCCAGCAGCTTATTGTACGGGGGGGAGTACAATGAGCAGTTCTTC. Residues: CASSLLYGGEYNEQFF.

The V gene is TRBV28, the J gene TRBJ2-7; 7 bases map to TRBD1. Germline-derived CDR1 and CDR2 are MDHEN and SYDVKM. This CDR3 comprises 14 residues. The J segment lost 2 bases and the V segment lost 6 bases, leaving 7 bases of the junction unmatched. This CDR3 reads CASRQTGSAYEQYF. CDR3 in DNA: TGTGCCAGCAGGCAGACAGGGTCCGCCTACGAGCAGTACTTC.

The rearrangement links TRBV19 to TRBJ2-5; the match to TRBD2 covers 9 bases. Germline trimming cut 5 bases from V and 6 bases from J; bases unmatched to any gene: 7. Looked up from germline, CDR1 is LNHDA and CDR2 is SQIVND (reference sequence). This CDR3 has 14 amino acids. This CDR3 reads CASSPRGGGKTQYF. CDR3 sequence (DNA): TGTGCCAGTAGTCCTCGCGGGGGGGGAAAGACCCAGTACTTC.

The chain carries TRBV6-5 and TRBJ2-3, with D maybe TRBD1 (6 bases). CDR3 length: 16 amino acids. CDR1 and CDR2 from the germline V gene are MNHEY and SVGAGI. V shed 4 bases and J shed 0 bases, with 14 bases lying between them. CDR3 loop: CASSFTLDSSTDTQYF. CDR3 sequence (DNA): TGTGCCAGCAGTTTTACCCTGGACAGTAGCACAGATACGCAGTATTTT.

This clone was detected only a few times. The chain uses TRBV7-9 and TRBJ1-4; D ambiguous. Germline loops: CDR1 SEHNR, CDR2 FQNEAQ (reference sequence). The germline V and J ends were trimmed by 5 bases and 8 bases, with 15 bases remaining between them. This CDR3 is 14 amino acids long. The CDR3 loop reads CASSPQRVNEKLFF. CDR3 nucleotide sequence: TGTGCCAGCAGCCCGCAGAGGGTCAACGAAAAACTGTTTTTT.

J is TRBJ2-3 and V is TRBV10-3, with D hard to call. With 0 bases removed from V and 6 bases from J, the gap between germline ends came to 7 bases. Germline CDR1 and CDR2: ENHRY and SYGVKD. This CDR3 region has 13 residues. CDR3 residues: CAISESYMDTQYF. The CDR3 region has the DNA TGTGCCATCAGTGAGTCGTATATGGATACGCAGTATTTT.

This clone has only a few counts. The V and J genes are TRBV24-1 and TRBJ2-2; D possibly corresponds to TRBD2 (6 bases). Germline V CDR1 and CDR2: KGHDR, SFDVKD. This CDR3 spans 15 amino acids. With 5 bases removed from V and 5 bases from J, the gap between germline ends came to 14 bases. DNA for the CDR3: TGTGCCACCAGTGGGGAGCTAGCGCAGACCGGGGAGCTGTTTTTT. Its protein product is CATSGELAQTGELFF.

V usage is TRBV2 and J usage is TRBJ2-7; 9 bases fit TRBD2. CDR1 and CDR2 from the germline V gene are SNHLY and FYNNEI. V was clipped by 4 bases and J by 2 bases; unmatched bases: 3. This CDR3 comprises 14 residues. The CDR3 reads CASSGASGTYEQYF. Written as DNA, the CDR3 is TGTGCCAGCAGTGGGGCTAGCGGGACCTACGAGCAGTACTTC.

The V and J genes are TRBV2 and TRBJ2-2; D unresolved. The CDR3 runs 13 residues. CDR1 is SNHLY and CDR2 is FYNNEI in the germline V gene. Trimming cost V 7 bases and J 1 base, with 7 bases left between them. Here the CDR3 reads CASKLVNTGELFF. CDR3 in DNA: TGTGCCAGCAAGTTAGTGAACACCGGGGAGCTGTTTTTT.

The chain has TRBV6-5 and TRBJ2-7; 12 positions match TRBD2. The J segment lost 11 bases and the V segment lost 7 bases, leaving 12 bases of the junction unmatched. CDR1 and CDR2 (germline): MNHEY, SVGAGI. The CDR3 is 14 residues long. CDR3 protein: CASILSLAGGYKYF. The CDR3 DNA reads TGTGCCAGCATTCTGAGTCTAGCGGGAGGGTACAAGTACTTC.

The genes are TRBV28 and TRBJ2-7, with 8 nucleotides matching TRBD2. Germline loops: CDR1 MDHEN, CDR2 SYDVKM. V lost 3 bases to trimming and J lost 2 bases; unmatched junction nucleotides: 9. This CDR3 has 16 amino acids. CDR3 DNA: TGTGCCAGCAGTTTCGTCGGGGGGGGGACTCCCTACGAGCAGTACTTC. This encodes CASSFVGGGTPYEQYF.

V usage is TRBV9 and J usage is TRBJ1-1; 7 nucleotides align to TRBD1. J lost 0 bases, V lost 1 base, and 3 bases had no gene match. The CDR3 spans 15 residues. CDR1 SGDLS and CDR2 YYNGEE come from the germline V gene. CDR3 in amino acids: CASSVQGELNTEAFF. DNA of the CDR3: TGTGCCAGCAGCGTACAGGGGGAATTGAACACTGAAGCTTTCTTT.

V usage is TRBV7-8 and J usage is TRBJ2-1, with D possibly TRBD1 on 6 matching bases. The germline CDR1 and CDR2 sequences are SGHVS and FQNEAQ. V shed 1 base and J shed 4 bases, with 14 bases lying between them. The CDR3 loop spans 16 amino acids. The CDR3: CASSLDGTGWYNEQFF. Here the CDR3 DNA reads TGTGCCAGCAGCTTAGATGGCACAGGGTGGTACAATGAGCAGTTCTTC.

The chain recombines TRBV6-5 with TRBJ2-7, with D possibly matching TRBD2 (6 bases). CDR3 length equals 13 residues. CDR1 and CDR2 (germline): MNHEY, SVGAGI. The V gene lost 8 bases and the J gene lost 3 bases, with 14 bases spanning the gap. The CDR3 nucleotides read TGTGCCAGCGGGGGGTACGGTAGCTACGAGCAGTACTTC. Translating it yields CASGGYGSYEQYF.

The V and J genes are TRBV6-4 and TRBJ2-6; 8 bases are a match to TRBD1. Germline V gene sequence: CDR1 MRHNA, CDR2 SNTAGT. J gave up 4 bases and V 3 bases, and 2 bases lay outside the gene matches. This CDR3 region has 15 residues. CDR3 loop: CASSEQGDGANVLTF. The CDR3 bases are TGTGCCAGCAGTGAACAGGGGGACGGGGCCAACGTCCTGACTTTC.

V and J are TRBV24-1 and TRBJ2-7; TRBD1 matches at 9 bases. CDR1 and CDR2 (germline): KGHDR, SFDVKD. The length of the CDR3 is 18 residues. With V trimmed by 7 bases and J by 1 base, 16 bases remained unmatched. CDR3 DNA sequence: TGTGCCACCAGGGCGGGACAGGGACTTTCTGGGCTTTCCTACGAGCAGTACTTC. Protein product: CATRAGQGLSGLSYEQYF.

The chain combines TRBV27 with TRBJ1-1; no clear D. V lost 8 bases and J 1 base, leaving 11 bases between the germline ends. Germline lookup yields CDR1 MNHEY and CDR2 SMNVEV (reference sequence). The CDR3 covers 13 residues. The CDR3: CASRLRENTEAFF. Written as DNA, the CDR3 is TGTGCCAGCCGCCTCCGGGAGAACACTGAAGCTTTCTTT.

The chain combines TRBV7-2 with TRBJ1-5; D remains ambiguous. The germline V gene has CDR1 SGHTA and CDR2 FQGNSA. The CDR3 covers 14 residues. V lost 2 bases and J 5 bases, leaving 10 bases between the germline ends. CDR3 protein: CASSLQASDQPQHF. The CDR3 nucleotides read TGTGCCAGCAGCTTACAGGCAAGTGATCAGCCCCAGCATTTT.

The V and J genes are TRBV6-5 and TRBJ1-6, with 7 positions matching TRBD1. The junction had 2 bases not matched to a gene; V was cut back by 6 bases and J by 3 bases. The CDR3 contains 14 residues. Germline lookup yields CDR1 MNHEY and CDR2 SVGAGI. The DNA for the CDR3 is TGTGCCAGCAGCCGACAGGGCTATAATTCACCCCTCCACTTT. Its translation: CASSRQGYNSPLHF.

This rearrangement joins TRBV2 to TRBJ2-2, with TRBD2 matching over 9 bases. Germline V gives CDR1 SNHLY, CDR2 FYNNEI. Unmatched junction bases numbered 6, after V lost 3 bases and J lost 1 base. This CDR3 region has 17 residues. The CDR3, as DNA: TGTGCCAGCAGTGAGCGGAAAGCGGGGGGGAACACCGGGGAGCTGTTTTTT. Translating gives CASSERKAGGNTGELFF.

The J gene is TRBJ2-7, the V gene TRBV27, with D unresolved. This CDR3 has 13 amino acids. V was trimmed by 1 base and J by 4 bases, leaving 8 bases between them. Germline CDR1 and CDR2: MNHEY and SMNVEV (reference sequence). The CDR3 nucleotides are TGTGCCAGCAGTTTATATCTCGGTTACGAGCAGTACTTC. Translating it yields CASSLYLGYEQYF.

The chain has TRBV6-5 and TRBJ2-7, with 8 bases matching TRBD1. CDR1 is MNHEY and CDR2 is SVGAGI in the germline V gene. V gave up 3 bases and J gave up 2 bases; unmatched junction bases: 6. The CDR3 length is 15 residues. The CDR3 is CASSYSQGATYEQYF. CDR3 in DNA: TGTGCCAGCAGTTATTCGCAGGGGGCTACCTACGAGCAGTACTTC.